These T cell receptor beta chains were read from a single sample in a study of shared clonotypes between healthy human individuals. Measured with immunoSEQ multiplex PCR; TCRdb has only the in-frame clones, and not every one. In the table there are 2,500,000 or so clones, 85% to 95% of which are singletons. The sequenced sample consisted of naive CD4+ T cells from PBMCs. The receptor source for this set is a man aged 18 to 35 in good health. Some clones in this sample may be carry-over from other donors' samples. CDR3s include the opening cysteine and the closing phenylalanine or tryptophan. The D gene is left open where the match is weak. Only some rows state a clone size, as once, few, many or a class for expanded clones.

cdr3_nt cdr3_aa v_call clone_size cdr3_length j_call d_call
TGTGCCTGGAGGAGGAGTCAATGGATGGGGACTGAAGCTTTCTTT CAWRRSQWMGTEAFF TRBV30 few 15 TRBJ1-1 .
TGTGCCAGCAGCTTCCGCTGGGGGAACTATGGCTACACCTTC CASSFRWGNYGYTF TRBV5-4 . 14 TRBJ1-2 .
TGCGCCAGCAGCGACGGAAGGGGGAACGGAAACACCATATATTTT CASSDGRGNGNTIYF TRBV5-1 . 15 TRBJ1-3 .
TGTGCCAGCAGCCAATACCCACCCAGGGACAGGATTGACTACGAGCAGTACTTC CASSQYPPRDRIDYEQYF TRBV7-2 . 18 TRBJ2-7 TRBD1
TGTGCCAGCAGCTTAGAAGCGAGACAGCTCACAGATACGCAGTATTTT CASSLEARQLTDTQYF TRBV11-2 . 16 TRBJ2-3 .
TGTGCCATCAGTGAGTCGACTAGCTCGCAGTATTTT CAISESTSSQYF TRBV10-3 . 12 TRBJ2-3 TRBD2
TGTGCCAGCAGCTTGGGGTACGGCAATCAGCCCCAGCATTTT CASSLGYGNQPQHF TRBV7-2 once 14 TRBJ1-5 .
TGTGCCAGCAGCCGGGGAGTGGGTTCCTACAATGAGCAGTTCTTC CASSRGVGSYNEQFF TRBV28 . 15 TRBJ2-1 .
TGTGCCAGTAGTGCTCATCAGGCCCAGCATTTT CASSAHQAQHF TRBV19 . 11 TRBJ1-5 .
TGCAGCGTGGCTATCCGGGGCTACGAGCAGTACTTC CSVAIRGYEQYF TRBV29-1 . 12 TRBJ2-7 .
TGTGCCAGCAGTTACGGAGGTGGTGGAAGCAATCAGCCCCAGCATTTT CASSYGGGGSNQPQHF TRBV6-5 . 16 TRBJ1-5 .
TGTGCCAGCAGCTCATCCGGGACAGTTCCCTACGAGCAGTACTTC CASSSSGTVPYEQYF TRBV7-2 . 15 TRBJ2-7 TRBD1
TGTGCCAGCAGCCCGACCAGCTCTGGAAACACCATATATTTT CASSPTSSGNTIYF TRBV7-9 . 14 TRBJ1-3 .
TGTGCCAGCTCACCAAACACAGATACGCAGTATTTT CASSPNTDTQYF TRBV18 . 12 TRBJ2-3 .
TGTGCCAGCAGTTCCCCGGACAGGGCCTTCTACGAGCAGTACTTC CASSSPDRAFYEQYF TRBV6-6 . 15 TRBJ2-7 TRBD1
TGTGCCAGCAGTAACCCTTCGGGGTGGGGAGAGACCCAGTACTTC CASSNPSGWGETQYF TRBV28 . 15 TRBJ2-5 .
TGTGCCAGCAGAACCCTCCCCTCTGGGGCTGATACTGAAGCTTTCTTT CASRTLPSGADTEAFF TRBV28 . 16 TRBJ1-1 .
TGTGCCAGTAGTATTATAGGGGCGGGGAACACTGAAGCTTTCTTT CASSIIGAGNTEAFF TRBV19 . 15 TRBJ1-1 .
TGCGCCAGCAGTGAGGCGGTTTCTGGAAACACCATATATTTT CASSEAVSGNTIYF TRBV5-1 . 14 TRBJ1-3 .
TGCGCCAGCAGCACGGACAGAGCCTACGAGCAGTACTTC CASSTDRAYEQYF TRBV5-1 . 13 TRBJ2-7 .
TGTGCCAGCAGTTTATTAGCGGGAGGTTTGGATGAGCAGTTCTTC CASSLLAGGLDEQFF TRBV27 . 15 TRBJ2-1 TRBD2
TGTGCCAGCAGTTACCGCAGGGCGGACACCGGGGAGCTGTTTTTT CASSYRRADTGELFF TRBV6-5 . 15 TRBJ2-2 .
TGTGCCAGCAGCTTAGCGTCCGGGGGTTTCTCCTACGAGCAGTACTTC CASSLASGGFSYEQYF TRBV7-9 . 16 TRBJ2-7 .
TGTGCCAGCAGTTTTACACCGTTCTACGAGCAGTACTTC CASSFTPFYEQYF TRBV2 . 13 TRBJ2-7 .
TGTGCCACCAGTAGATTTCCGGGACAGGGAACAGATACGCAGTATTTT CATSRFPGQGTDTQYF TRBV15 . 16 TRBJ2-3 TRBD1
TGCGCCAGCAGCCTTCATAGGGCACACTACGAGCAGTACTTC CASSLHRAHYEQYF TRBV5-1 . 14 TRBJ2-7 .
TGTGCCAGCAGTTCAGTGCAAGAGACCCAGTACTTC CASSSVQETQYF TRBV28 . 12 TRBJ2-5 .
TGCGCCAGCAGCCAAGAAGTCGAGAGCTACGAGCAGTACTTC CASSQEVESYEQYF TRBV4-3 . 14 TRBJ2-7 .
TGTGCCAGCAGCGCTAATTCGATCGGGGAGACCCAGTACTTC CASSANSIGETQYF TRBV9 . 14 TRBJ2-5 .
TGTGCCAGCAGTGAGGGTGGCAACCTCTATGGCTACACCTTC CASSEGGNLYGYTF TRBV6-1 . 14 TRBJ1-2 .
TGTGCCAGCAGCCCCCATGGAGCGGGAGCATCCTACGAGCAGTACTTC CASSPHGAGASYEQYF TRBV9 . 16 TRBJ2-7 TRBD2
TGCGCCAGCAGACCGCCCGCGGGGGAGGGGTCGTTTGAAAAACTGTTTTTT CASRPPAGEGSFEKLFF TRBV5-1 . 17 TRBJ1-4 .
TGTGCCAGTAGTCGGGACAGGGGAAATGAGCAGTTCTTC CASSRDRGNEQFF TRBV19 . 13 TRBJ2-1 TRBD1
TGTGCCAGCAGTGGGCTAGCGGGAGAGAAGACCCAGTACTTC CASSGLAGEKTQYF TRBV25-1 . 14 TRBJ2-5 TRBD2
TGTGCCAGCAGTGTTCAGGGGACTGAAGCTTTCTTT CASSVQGTEAFF TRBV2 . 12 TRBJ1-1 .
TGTGCCAGCTCACCGACTAGCGGGAGTACTGATACGCAGTATTTT CASSPTSGSTDTQYF TRBV18 . 15 TRBJ2-3 TRBD2
TGTGCCAGTGGTTCCGGGACAGTGGGATCTGGGGAGCTGTTTTTT CASGSGTVGSGELFF TRBV28 . 15 TRBJ2-2 TRBD1
TGCGCCAGCAGCTCCGGACAGGGTAACTATGGCTACACCTTC CASSSGQGNYGYTF TRBV5-1 . 14 TRBJ1-2 TRBD1
TGTGCCAGCCGGGCGTCTGGAAACACCATATATTTT CASRASGNTIYF TRBV2 . 12 TRBJ1-3 .
TGCGCCAGCAGCTCAAGGTGGGGGACAGACTCCTACGAGCAGTACTTC CASSSRWGTDSYEQYF TRBV5-1 . 16 TRBJ2-7 TRBD1
TGTGCCAGCTCACCAGACGGGAGCCGCACAGATACGCAGTATTTT CASSPDGSRTDTQYF TRBV18 . 15 TRBJ2-3 .
TGCAGCGTCGCTAAACTAGCGCCAGCCTACGAGCAGTACTTC CSVAKLAPAYEQYF TRBV29-1 . 14 TRBJ2-7 TRBD2
TGTGCCAGTAGTATATCCGGAGTCAATCAGCCCCAGCATTTT CASSISGVNQPQHF TRBV19 . 14 TRBJ1-5 .
TGTGCCAGCAGTGAATTTTTGGGCAGCTCTTACTGGGATACGCAGTATTTT CASSEFLGSSYWDTQYF TRBV25-1 . 17 TRBJ2-3 .
TGTGCCGCCACACTCGTCCGGGAGACCCAGTACTTC CAATLVRETQYF TRBV9 . 12 TRBJ2-5 .
TGTGCCATCAAGGGCCTAGCGGGAGGGCCGTCCCTCACAGATACGCAGTATTTT CAIKGLAGGPSLTDTQYF TRBV10-3 . 18 TRBJ2-3 TRBD2